Below are 19 T cell receptor beta chains sequenced from a single sample in a study of a mutant IDH1 vaccine in newly diagnosed glioma. Which antigens these TCRs recognize remains unknown. TCRdb's copy holds only in-frame clones and misses some; the assay was immunoSEQ multiplex PCR. The table lists around 24,000 clones, 70% to 85% of them singletons. Time point reported: week 11, during vaccination. With topical imiquimod, each dose of the vaccine consisted of 300 ug of mutant IDH1 20-mer peptide. Specimen: PBMCs, collected from a glioma patient whose treatment included an IDH1 peptide vaccine. The receptor source for this set is a middle-aged man with glioma.

The chain has TRBV7-9 and TRBJ2-3; D is ambiguous. The CDR3 sequence is 13 residues long. V shed 5 bases and J shed 1 base, with 7 bases lying between them. Germline CDR1 and CDR2: SEHNR and FQNEAQ (reference sequence). The CDR3 DNA reads as TGTGCCAGCAGCAGCTCGGGCACAGATACGCAGTATTTT. This codes for CASSSSGTDTQYF.

The chain has TRBV2 and TRBJ2-1, with D possibly being TRBD2 (7 bases). Per germline, CDR1 SNHLY and CDR2 FYNNEI. Trimming stripped 4 bases from V and 7 bases from J, with 14 bases between. CDR3 length: 14 amino acids. The CDR3 region has the DNA TGTGCCAGCAGTGGTGGAGGGGGGGTGAATGAGCAGTTCTTC. This gives the protein CASSGGGGVNEQFF.

This sequence joins TRBV6-1 and TRBJ2-7, with unresolved D. CDR1 MNHNS and CDR2 SASEGT come from the germline V gene. This CDR3 region has 13 residues. V was trimmed by 6 bases and J by 4 bases, leaving 13 bases between them. The CDR3 sequence is CASSASSMYEQYV. CDR3 nucleotide sequence: TGTGCCAGCAGCGCTTCATCGATGTACGAGCAGTACGTC.

This sequence joins TRBV29-1 and TRBJ2-1, with 12 bases identical to TRBD2. Germline-derived CDR1 and CDR2 are SQVTM and ANQGSEA. V trimming: 6 bases; J trimming: 8 bases; junction bases outside the gene matches: 5. The CDR3 covers 13 residues. The CDR3 protein is CSVPTSGRYEQFF. The CDR3 DNA is TGCAGCGTGCCGACTAGCGGGAGATATGAGCAGTTCTTC.

The sample holds a few counts of this clone. V and J are TRBV7-9 and TRBJ2-2, with D uncertain. The ends were cut back, 3 bases at V and 3 bases at J, with 2 bases in the middle. CDR3 length: 12 amino acids. The germline V gene has CDR1 SEHNR and CDR2 FQNEAQ (reference sequence). CDR3 sequence (DNA): TGTGCCAGCAGCTTGGACACCGGGGAGCTGTTTTTT. Translated: CASSLDTGELFF.

This clone was observed a few times. The rearrangement links TRBV19 to TRBJ1-5; unclear D gene. Trimming took 7 bases from V and 2 from J, leaving 15 bases between them. This CDR3 is 15 amino acids long. The germline V gene has CDR1 LNHDA and CDR2 SQIVND (reference sequence). CDR3 amino acids: CASIFTSEGNQPQHF. The CDR3 bases are TGTGCCAGTATTTTCACCAGTGAAGGCAATCAGCCCCAGCATTTT.

This chain links TRBV6-6 with TRBJ1-6; no clear D gene. This CDR3 spans 15 amino acids. Germline V lookup: CDR1 MNHNY, CDR2 SVGAGI (reference sequence). The ends were cut back, 2 bases at V and 10 bases at J, with 15 bases in the middle. The CDR3 here is CASSYLGLGGSPLHF. CDR3 bases: TGTGCCAGCAGTTACCTAGGGCTGGGAGGCTCACCCCTCCACTTT.

The gene calls are TRBV14 and TRBJ2-7; D gene uncertain. This CDR3 has 13 amino acids. Trimming removed 0 bases from V and 4 bases from J, with 7 bases in between. In germline, CDR1 is SGHDN, CDR2 FVKESK. CDR3 coding DNA: TGTGCCAGCAGCCAAGATGGTACTTACGAGCAGTACGTC. As protein: CASSQDGTYEQYV.

The gene calls are TRBV27 and TRBJ1-1, with a weak D call TRBD1 (5 bases). CDR1 and CDR2 from the germline V gene are MNHEY and SMNVEV (reference sequence). CDR3 length equals 14 residues. V lost 3 bases and J lost 1, with 9 bases in between. CDR3 protein: CASSFGQPNTEAFF. As DNA, the CDR3 is TGTGCCAGCAGTTTTGGACAACCGAACACTGAAGCTTTCTTT.

The chain combines TRBV5-8 with TRBJ1-2; D gene ambiguous. CDR3 length equals 10 residues. V was clipped by 2 bases and J by 7 bases, with 3 bases between them. In germline, CDR1 is SGHTS, CDR2 YDEGEE. As DNA, the CDR3 is TGTGCCAGCAGCTTCGGTGGCTACACCTTC. Its translation: CASSFGGYTF.

The rearrangement joins TRBV7-2 to TRBJ2-5, with 10 bases lining up with TRBD1. The CDR3 sequence is 17 residues long. V dropped 3 bases and J dropped 5; count of bases not matched to a gene: 12. CDR1 is SGHTA, CDR2 FQGNSA, per germline. This CDR3 is CASSFTGTGVRKETQYF. The CDR3, as DNA: TGTGCCAGCAGCTTCACCGGGACAGGGGTGCGAAAGGAGACCCAGTACTTC.

V is TRBV7-9 and J is TRBJ1-4, with a possible D match to TRBD1 (6 bases). Germline lookup yields CDR1 SEHNR and CDR2 FQNEAQ (reference sequence). V lost 5 bases, J lost 12 bases, and 25 bases lay in between. The CDR3 has 16 residues. CDR3 bases: TGTGCCAGCAGCCCAACGTACCGGACGTACCCAGGGGAACTGTTTTTT. It is translated as CASSPTYRTYPGELFF.

For this clone: Other DNA sequences within the sample encode an identical CDR3. The chain recombines TRBV18 with TRBJ1-4; TRBD1 matches at 9 bases. V gave up 3 bases and J gave up 5 bases; unmatched junction bases: 4. The CDR3 is made up of 15 amino acids. Germline V gene lookup returns CDR1 KGHSH and CDR2 LQKENI. CDR3 amino acids: CASSPPGQGNEKLFF. CDR3 nucleotides: TGTGCCAGCTCACCTCCGGGACAGGGAAATGAAAAACTGTTTTTT.

The chain combines TRBV27 with TRBJ2-1; D is perhaps TRBD2 (6 bases). Germline CDR1 MNHEY, CDR2 SMNVEV (reference sequence). The CDR3 covers 16 residues. V was trimmed by 1 base and J by 3 bases, leaving 13 bases between them. As DNA, the CDR3 is TGTGCCAGCAGTTTATGGAGTAGCGGCATCTACAATGAGCAGTTCTTC. Its translation: CASSLWSSGIYNEQFF.

The chain combines TRBV19 with TRBJ1-1, with D perhaps TRBD1 (5 bases). The V and J ends lost 5 bases and 1 base respectively, with 11 bases between them. The CDR3 is 14 residues long. Germline V CDR1 and CDR2: LNHDA, SQIVND (reference sequence). CDR3 nucleotides: TGTGCCAGTAGTTTTGGGGGTGGGAACACTGAAGCTTTCTTT. Its translation: CASSFGGGNTEAFF. The full variable domain, in which reference TRBV19 and TRBJ1-1 provide the parts outside the CDR3, is DGGITQSPKYLFRKEGQNVTLSCEQNLNHDAMYWYRQDPGQGLRLIYYSQIVNDFQKGDIAEGYSVSREKKESFPLTVTSAQKNPTAFYLCASSFGGGNTEAFFGQGTRLTVV.

This chain joins TRBV27 and TRBJ2-1; no reliable D call. The CDR3 covers 15 residues. Germline V gene data show CDR1 as MNHEY and CDR2 as SMNVEV (reference sequence). Trimming cost V 7 bases and J 5 bases, with 18 bases left between them. The CDR3 protein is CASTNIGGIDNEQFF. CDR3 DNA sequence: TGTGCCAGCACCAATATCGGTGGGATTGACAATGAGCAGTTCTTC.

This clone was counted once. The DNA for the CDR3 is TGCGCCAGCAGCCCCAATGGAAGGGGGTCCCTTACCGGGGAGCTGTTTTTT. Translating gives CASSPNGRGSLTGELFF. The chain is built from TRBV4-3 and TRBJ2-2; TRBD1 might be the D (6 bases). This CDR3 has 17 amino acids. V was shortened by 4 bases and J by 5 bases, with 20 bases between the two germline ends. Germline CDR1 LGHNA, CDR2 YSLEER.

This clone was observed once. The chain recombines TRBV5-1 with TRBJ2-1, with D perhaps being TRBD1 or TRBD2 (5 bases each). V was shortened by 4 bases and J by 5 bases, with 16 bases between the two germline ends. There are 15 residues in the CDR3. Germline V gives CDR1 SGHRS, CDR2 YFSETQ. CDR3 sequence (DNA): TGCGCCAGCAGCCTTTGGGGCGAGAGGGACAATGAGCAGTTCTTC. It is translated as CASSLWGERDNEQFF.

V and J are TRBV15 and TRBJ1-5; a weak D match, TRBD1 (5 bases). Germline V gives CDR1 LNHNV, CDR2 YYDKDF (reference sequence). Trimming shortened V by 0 bases and J by 8 bases, and 20 bases separated the two germline ends. The CDR3 contains 17 residues. The CDR3 nucleotides read TGTGCCACCAGCAGAGATAGAGGCTTTAACGGAGGGGAGCCCCAGCATTTT. Its protein is CATSRDRGFNGGEPQHF. Combining the CDR3 with reference TRBV15 and TRBJ1-5 gives the whole variable domain DAMVIQNPRYQVTQFGKPVTLSCSQTLNHNVMYWYQQKSSQAPKLLFHYYDKDFNNEADTPDNFQSRRPNTSFCFLDIRSPGLGDTAMYLCATSRDRGFNGGEPQHFGDGTRLSIL.